The table lists the clone carrying this TCR beta chain with a few counts. Its antigen is not identified. From germline, CDR1 is SGHTA and CDR2 FQGNSA. The CDR3 length is 17 residues. The trim removed 1 base at V and 0 bases at J, leaving 9 bases unmatched. The source material, RNA transcripts, was used to amplify TCR beta CDR3 regions. HTBI primers were employed in a first-round RT-PCR of the TCR CDR3. A single record per CDR3 protein comes from TCRdb applying MiXCR to the multiplex PCR reads. The repertoire holds about 520,000 distinct CDR3 sequences, with less than 25% as singletons. This entry belongs to a study of T cells in Graves' hyperthyroidism and ophthalmopathy. Ophthalmopathy cases met thresholds of Clinical Activity Score at least 3, NOSPECS grade at least 4 and duration under 3 months. Exclusion of a patient resulted from uncontrolled infection, other autoimmune disease, pregnancy or lactation. From more than 9.5 ml of fresh peripheral blood, PBMCs were isolated.

Regarding the study as a whole: Separation of ophthalmopathy from stable hyperthyroidism was achieved by a 13 V-J model.

Material for sequencing was blood. This TCR derives from a young woman with Graves' ophthalmopathy. This chain joins TRBV7-2 and TRBJ2-7; 7 nucleotides match TRBD2. The CDR3 is CASSLGRRRGSSYEQYF. In nucleotides, the CDR3 is TGTGCCAGCAGCTTAGGGCGTAGGCGGGGGAGCTCCTACGAGCAGTACTTC.